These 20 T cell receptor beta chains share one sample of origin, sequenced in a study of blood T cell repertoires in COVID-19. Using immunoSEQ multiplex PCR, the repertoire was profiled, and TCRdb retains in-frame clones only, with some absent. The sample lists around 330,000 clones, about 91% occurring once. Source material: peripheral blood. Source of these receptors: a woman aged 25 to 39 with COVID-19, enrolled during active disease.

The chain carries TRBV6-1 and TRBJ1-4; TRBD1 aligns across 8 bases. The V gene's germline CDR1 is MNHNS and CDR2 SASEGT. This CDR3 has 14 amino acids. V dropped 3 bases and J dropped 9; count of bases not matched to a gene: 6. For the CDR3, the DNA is TGTGCCAGCAGTGACGGACAGGGTAGTAAAAAACTGTTTTTT. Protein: CASSDGQGSKKLFF.

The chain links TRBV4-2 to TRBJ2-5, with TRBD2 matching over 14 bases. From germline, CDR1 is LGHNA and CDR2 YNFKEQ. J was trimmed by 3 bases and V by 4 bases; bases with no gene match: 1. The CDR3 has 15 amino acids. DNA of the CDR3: TGTGCCAGCAGCCCGACTAGCGGGGGGGAAGAGACCCAGTACTTC. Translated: CASSPTSGGEETQYF.

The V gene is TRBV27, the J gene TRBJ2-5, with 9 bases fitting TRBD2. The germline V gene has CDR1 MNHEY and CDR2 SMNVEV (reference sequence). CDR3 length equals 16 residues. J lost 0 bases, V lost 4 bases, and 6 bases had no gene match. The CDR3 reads CASSSTAGGYQETQYF. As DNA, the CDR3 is TGTGCCAGCAGTTCAACAGCGGGGGGATACCAAGAGACCCAGTACTTC.

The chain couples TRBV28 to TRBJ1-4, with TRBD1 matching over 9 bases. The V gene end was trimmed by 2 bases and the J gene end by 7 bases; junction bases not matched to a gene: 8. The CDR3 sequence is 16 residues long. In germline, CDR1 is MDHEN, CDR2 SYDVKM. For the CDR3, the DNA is TGTGCCAGCAGTTTACCCCTGACAGGGGGGATTGAAAAACTGTTTTTT. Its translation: CASSLPLTGGIEKLFF.

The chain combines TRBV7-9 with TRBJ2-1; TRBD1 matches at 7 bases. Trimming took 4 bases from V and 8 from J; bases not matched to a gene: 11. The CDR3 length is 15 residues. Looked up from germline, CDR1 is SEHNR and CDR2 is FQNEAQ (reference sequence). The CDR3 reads CASSYRQGQGHEQFF. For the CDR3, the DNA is TGTGCCAGCAGCTACAGACAGGGTCAAGGGCATGAGCAGTTCTTC.

CDR3 region: CASSQGPGAPGGGGYTF. The CDR3, as DNA: TGTGCCAGCAGCCAAGGTCCAGGGGCCCCTGGGGGTGGTGGCTACACCTTC. V gene TRBV3-1 (or the pseudogene TRBV3-2) combines with J gene TRBJ1-2; perhaps TRBD1 as D (6 bases). CDR3 length: 17 amino acids. V was shortened by 1 base and J by 7 bases, with 22 bases between the two germline ends. In germline, CDR1 is LGHDT, CDR2 YNNKEL (reference sequence).

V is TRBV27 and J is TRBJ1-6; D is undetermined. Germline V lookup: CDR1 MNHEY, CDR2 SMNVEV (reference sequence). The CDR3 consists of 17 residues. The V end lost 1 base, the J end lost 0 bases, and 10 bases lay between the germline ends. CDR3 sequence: CASSLFPASSYNSPLHF. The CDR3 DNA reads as TGTGCCAGCAGTTTATTCCCCGCCAGCTCCTATAATTCACCCCTCCACTTT.

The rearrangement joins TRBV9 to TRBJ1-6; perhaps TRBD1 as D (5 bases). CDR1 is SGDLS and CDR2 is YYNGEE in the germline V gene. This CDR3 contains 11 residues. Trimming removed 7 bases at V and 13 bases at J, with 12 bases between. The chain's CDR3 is CASRGGGPLHF. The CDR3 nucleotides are TGTGCCAGCCGGGGCGGGGGGCCCCTCCACTTT.

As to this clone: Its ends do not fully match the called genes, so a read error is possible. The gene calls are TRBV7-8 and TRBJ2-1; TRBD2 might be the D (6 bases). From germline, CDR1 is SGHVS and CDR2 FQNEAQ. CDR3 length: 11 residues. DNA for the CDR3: TGCGCCAGCAGCTGGGGGGATGAGCAGTTCTTC. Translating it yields CASSWGDEQFF.

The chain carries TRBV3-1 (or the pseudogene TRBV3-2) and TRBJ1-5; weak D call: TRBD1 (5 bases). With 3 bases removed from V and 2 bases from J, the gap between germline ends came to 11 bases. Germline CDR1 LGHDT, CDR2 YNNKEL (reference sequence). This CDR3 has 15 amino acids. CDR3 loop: CASSQGSGGNQPQHF. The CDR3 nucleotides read TGTGCCAGCAGCCAGGGATCGGGGGGCAATCAGCCCCAGCATTTT.

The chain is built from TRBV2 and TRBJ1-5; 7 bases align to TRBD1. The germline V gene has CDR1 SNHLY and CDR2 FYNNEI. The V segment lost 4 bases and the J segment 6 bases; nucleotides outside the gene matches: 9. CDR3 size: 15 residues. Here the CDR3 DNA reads TGTGCCAGCAGTGTTGAAGGGGGCCGGGGTCAGCCCCAGCATTTT. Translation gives CASSVEGGRGQPQHF.

The CDR3 nucleotides are TGTGCCAGTAGTAACAGGACGAACACAGATACGCAGTATTTT. As protein: CASSNRTNTDTQYF. This chain links TRBV19 with TRBJ2-3; D possibly corresponds to TRBD1 (5 bases). This CDR3 is 14 amino acids long. Trimming cost V 4 bases and J 2 bases, with 10 bases left between them. From germline, CDR1 is LNHDA and CDR2 SQIVND (reference sequence).

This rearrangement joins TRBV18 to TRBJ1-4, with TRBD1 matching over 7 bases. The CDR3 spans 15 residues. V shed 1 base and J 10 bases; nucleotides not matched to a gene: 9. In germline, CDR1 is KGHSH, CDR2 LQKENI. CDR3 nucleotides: TGTGCCAGCTCACCACGGCAAAGGGGGCAGGGAAAACTGTTTTTT. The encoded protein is CASSPRQRGQGKLFF. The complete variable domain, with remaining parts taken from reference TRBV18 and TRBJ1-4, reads NAGVMQNPRHLVRRRGQEARLRCSPMKGHSHVYWYRQLPEEGLKFMVYLQKENIIDESGMPKERFSAEFPKEGPSILRIQQVVRGDSAAYFCASSPRQRGQGKLFFGSGTQLSVL.

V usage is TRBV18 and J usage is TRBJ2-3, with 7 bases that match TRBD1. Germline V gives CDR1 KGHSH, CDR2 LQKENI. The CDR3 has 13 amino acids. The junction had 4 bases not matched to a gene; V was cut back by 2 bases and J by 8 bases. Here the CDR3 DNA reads TGTGCCAGCTCACCAGACTACAGGGGTACGCAGTATTTT. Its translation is CASSPDYRGTQYF. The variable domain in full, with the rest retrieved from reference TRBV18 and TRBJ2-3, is NAGVMQNPRHLVRRRGQEARLRCSPMKGHSHVYWYRQLPEEGLKFMVYLQKENIIDESGMPKERFSAEFPKEGPSILRIQQVVRGDSAAYFCASSPDYRGTQYFGPGTRLTVL.

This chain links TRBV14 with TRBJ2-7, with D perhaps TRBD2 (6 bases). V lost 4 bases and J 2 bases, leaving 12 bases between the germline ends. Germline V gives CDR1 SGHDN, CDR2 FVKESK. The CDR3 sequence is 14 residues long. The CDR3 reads CASSLGGNPYEQYF. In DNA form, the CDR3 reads TGTGCCAGCAGCCTCGGCGGGAATCCCTACGAGCAGTACTTC.

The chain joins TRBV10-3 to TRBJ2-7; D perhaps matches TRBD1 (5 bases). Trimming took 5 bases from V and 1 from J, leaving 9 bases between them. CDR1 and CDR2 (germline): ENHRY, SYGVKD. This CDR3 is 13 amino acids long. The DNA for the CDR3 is TGTGCCATCAGTCCACAGGATTCCTACGAGCAGTACTTC. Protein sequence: CAISPQDSYEQYF.

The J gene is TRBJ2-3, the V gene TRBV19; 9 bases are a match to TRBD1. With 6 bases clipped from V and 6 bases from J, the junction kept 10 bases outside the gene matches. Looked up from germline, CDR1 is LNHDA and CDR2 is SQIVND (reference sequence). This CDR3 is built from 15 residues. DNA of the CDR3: TGTGCCAGTAGATCCCACGGGACAGGGAAGGATACGCAGTATTTT. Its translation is CASRSHGTGKDTQYF.

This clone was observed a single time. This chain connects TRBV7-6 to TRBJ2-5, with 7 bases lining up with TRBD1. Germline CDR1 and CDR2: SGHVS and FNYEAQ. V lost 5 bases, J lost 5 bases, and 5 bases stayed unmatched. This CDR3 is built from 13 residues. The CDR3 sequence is CASSPTGSETQYF. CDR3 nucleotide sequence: TGTGCCAGCAGCCCGACAGGGTCGGAGACCCAGTACTTC.

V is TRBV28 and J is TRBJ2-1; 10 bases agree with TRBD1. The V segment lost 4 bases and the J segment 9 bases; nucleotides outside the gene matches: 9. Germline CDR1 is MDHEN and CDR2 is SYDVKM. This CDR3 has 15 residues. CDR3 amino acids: CASSSPGTGEGEQFF. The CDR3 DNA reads TGTGCCAGCAGTTCCCCCGGGACAGGGGAAGGTGAGCAGTTCTTC.

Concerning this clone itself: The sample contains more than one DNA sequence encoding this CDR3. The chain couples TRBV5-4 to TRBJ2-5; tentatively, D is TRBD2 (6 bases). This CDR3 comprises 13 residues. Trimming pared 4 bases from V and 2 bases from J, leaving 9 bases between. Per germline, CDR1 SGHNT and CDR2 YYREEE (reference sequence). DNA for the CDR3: TGTGCCAGCAGCCGGGACTTACAAGAGACCCAGTACTTC. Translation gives CASSRDLQETQYF. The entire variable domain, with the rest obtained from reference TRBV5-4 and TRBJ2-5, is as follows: ETGVTQSPTHLIKTRGQQVTLRCSSQSGHNTVSWYQQALGQGPQFIFQYYREEENGRGNFPPRFSGLQFPNYSSELNVNALELDDSALYLCASSRDLQETQYFGPGTRLLVL.